This T cell receptor (beta chain) was retrieved from a study of T cells in Graves' hyperthyroidism and ophthalmopathy. This CDR3 region has 15 residues. The V gene end was trimmed by 1 base and the J gene end by 7 bases; junction bases not matched to a gene: 10. Germline V gene data show CDR1 as SGHTA and CDR2 as FQGNSA. Amplification targeted TCR beta CDR3 regions from RNA transcripts. The HTBI primer set served for first-round RT-PCR of the TCR CDR3. One entry per CDR3 protein results from TCRdb running MiXCR on the multiplex PCR reads. The sample shows 500,000 to 750,000 distinct CDR3 sequences, 46% of them seen only once. Study-wide results and limits: Most thyroid clonotypes expanded above 0.001 appeared in blood too. Progression to ophthalmopathy was predicted a median of approximately 6.4 months early.

Diagnosis rested on symptoms, serum thyroxine and TRAb, thyroid ultrasound, and orbital computed tomography. As for this clonotype: Its matching antigen is unknown.

The material sequenced was peripheral blood or thyroid tissue (not recorded which). This sequence originates from a young woman with Graves' hyperthyroidism. This chain connects TRBV7-2 to TRBJ2-7, with 7 bases that match TRBD2. In nucleotides, the CDR3 is TGTGCCAGCAGCTTAGGGGTGGGAGGGCCAAATGAGCAGTACTTC. Its protein product is CASSLGVGGPNEQYF.